The count of the clone carrying this T cell receptor beta chain is one. The data derive from a study of blood T cell repertoires in COVID-19. Only in-frame clones appear in the TCRdb table, and some are missing; sequencing was by immunoSEQ multiplex PCR. The sample contains around 340,000 clones, around nine tenths of which appear only once. Germline CDR1 LGHDT, CDR2 YNNKEL (reference sequence). There are 12 residues in the CDR3. Trimming removed 6 bases from V and 7 bases from J; junction bases left unmatched: 5. The source of this sequence is a woman in her fifties or sixties with COVID-19, enrolled during active disease. The sample comprised peripheral blood. V and J are TRBV3-1 (or the pseudogene TRBV3-2) and TRBJ2-7; TRBD2 agrees at 8 bases. This chain's CDR3 is CASREGGGEQYF. The DNA of the CDR3 is TGTGCCAGCAGGGAAGGCGGGGGGGAGCAGTACTTC.